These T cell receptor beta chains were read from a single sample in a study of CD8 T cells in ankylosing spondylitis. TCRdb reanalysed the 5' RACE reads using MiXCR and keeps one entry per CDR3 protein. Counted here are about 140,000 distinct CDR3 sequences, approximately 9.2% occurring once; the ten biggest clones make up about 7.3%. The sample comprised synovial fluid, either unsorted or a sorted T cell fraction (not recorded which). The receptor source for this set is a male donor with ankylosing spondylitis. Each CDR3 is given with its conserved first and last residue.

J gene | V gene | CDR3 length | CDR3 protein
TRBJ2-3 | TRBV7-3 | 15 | CASSLTGAGADTQYF
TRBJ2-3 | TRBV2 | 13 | CASKQSGADTQYF
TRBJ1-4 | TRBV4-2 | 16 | CASSQDLGTGFEKLFF
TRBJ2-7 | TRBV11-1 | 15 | CASSLAAGSSYEQYF
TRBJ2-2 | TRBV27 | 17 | CASRWGSGETNTGELFF
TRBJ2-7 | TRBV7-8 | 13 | CASGGLGTYEQYF
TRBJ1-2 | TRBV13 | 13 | CASSLQAIHGYTF
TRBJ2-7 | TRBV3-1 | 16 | CASSQPRPGVPYEQYF
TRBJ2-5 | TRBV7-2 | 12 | CASSLAPETQYF
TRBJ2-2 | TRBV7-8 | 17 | CASSSGSGGPNTGELFF
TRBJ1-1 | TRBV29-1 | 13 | CSVPRGLSAEAFF
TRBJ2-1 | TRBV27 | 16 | CASSLRTGEIGYEQFF
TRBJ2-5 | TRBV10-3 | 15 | CAISRLQGAGETQYF
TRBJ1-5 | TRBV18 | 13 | CASSLGQDQPQHF
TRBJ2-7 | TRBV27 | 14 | CASSLSDGPYEQYF
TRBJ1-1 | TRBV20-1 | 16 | CSARVVGARSGTEAFF
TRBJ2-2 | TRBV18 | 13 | CASSPSHTGELFF
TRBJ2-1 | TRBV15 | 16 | CATSRESRLSIIEQFF
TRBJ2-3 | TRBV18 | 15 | CASSLRGPSTDTQYF
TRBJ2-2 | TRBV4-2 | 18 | CASSQDSYSGRRTGELFF
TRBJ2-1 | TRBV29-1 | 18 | CSVVFIVGGHLPLNEQFF
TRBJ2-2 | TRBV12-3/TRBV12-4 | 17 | CASLGLAGDWRTGELFF
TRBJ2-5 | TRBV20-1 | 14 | CSAKVTGRQETQYF
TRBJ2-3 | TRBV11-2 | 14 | CASSLVDTTDTQYF
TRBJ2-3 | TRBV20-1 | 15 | CSARVRVLGTDTQYF
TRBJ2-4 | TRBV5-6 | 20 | CASSLLRTSGSGGAKNIQYF
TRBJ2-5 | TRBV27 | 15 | CASRGGSWYQETQYF
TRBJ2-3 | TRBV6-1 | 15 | CASSRGTGVGDTQYF
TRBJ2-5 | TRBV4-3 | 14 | CASSQDRGGETQYF
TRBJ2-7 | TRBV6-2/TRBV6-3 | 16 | CASSLIFPSGKYEQYF
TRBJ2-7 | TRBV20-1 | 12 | CSGFASGDEQYF
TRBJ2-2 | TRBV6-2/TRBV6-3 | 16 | CASSRETPWGTGELFF
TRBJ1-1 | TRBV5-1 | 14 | CASSLQSQKLEAFF
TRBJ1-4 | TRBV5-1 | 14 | CASSLVGATEKLFF